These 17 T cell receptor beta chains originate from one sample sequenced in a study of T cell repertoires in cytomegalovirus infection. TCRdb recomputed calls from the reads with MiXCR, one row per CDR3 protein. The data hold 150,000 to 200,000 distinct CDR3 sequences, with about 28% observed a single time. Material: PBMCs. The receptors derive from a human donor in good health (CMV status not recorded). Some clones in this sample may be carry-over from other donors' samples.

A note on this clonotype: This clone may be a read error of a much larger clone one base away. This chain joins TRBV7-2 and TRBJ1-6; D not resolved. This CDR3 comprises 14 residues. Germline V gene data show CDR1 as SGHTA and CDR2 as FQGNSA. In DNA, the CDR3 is TGTGACAGCAGCACGGACGGGTATAATTCACCCCTCCACTTT. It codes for CDSSTDGYNSPLHF.

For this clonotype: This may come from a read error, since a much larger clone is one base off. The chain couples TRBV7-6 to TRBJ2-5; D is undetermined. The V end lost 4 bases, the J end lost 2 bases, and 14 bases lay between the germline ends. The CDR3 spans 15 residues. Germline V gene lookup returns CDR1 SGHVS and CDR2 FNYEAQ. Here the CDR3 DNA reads TGTGCCAGCAGCTCCTCTGCGCCGATACAAGAGACCCAGTACTTC. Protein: CASSSSAPIQETQYF.

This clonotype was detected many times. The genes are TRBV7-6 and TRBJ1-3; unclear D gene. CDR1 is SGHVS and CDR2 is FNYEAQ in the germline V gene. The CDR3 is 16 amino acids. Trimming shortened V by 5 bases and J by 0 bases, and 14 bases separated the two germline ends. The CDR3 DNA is TGTGCCAGCAGCCCCGGACCGGGATACTCTGGAAACACCATATATTTT. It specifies CASSPGPGYSGNTIYF.

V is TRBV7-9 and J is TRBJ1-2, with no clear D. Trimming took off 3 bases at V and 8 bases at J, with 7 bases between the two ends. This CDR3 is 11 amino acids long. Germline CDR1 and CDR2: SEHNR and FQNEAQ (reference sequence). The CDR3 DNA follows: TGTGCCAGCAGCTTCGGACGGGGCTACACCTTC. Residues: CASSFGRGYTF.

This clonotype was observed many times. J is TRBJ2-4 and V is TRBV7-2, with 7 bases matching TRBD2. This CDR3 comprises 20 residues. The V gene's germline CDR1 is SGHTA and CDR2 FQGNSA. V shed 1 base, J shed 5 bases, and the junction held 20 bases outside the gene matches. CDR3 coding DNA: TGTGCCAGCAGCTTAGTCGGACTAGGGGACTACCTAAAAAGAGAAAACATTCAGTACTTC. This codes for CASSLVGLGDYLKRENIQYF.

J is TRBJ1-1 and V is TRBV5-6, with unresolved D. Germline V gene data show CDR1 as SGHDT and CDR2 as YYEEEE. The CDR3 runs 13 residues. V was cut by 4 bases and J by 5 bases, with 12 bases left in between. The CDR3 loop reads CASSLTLSTEAFF. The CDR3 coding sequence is TGTGCCAGCAGCCTCACACTGTCGACTGAAGCTTTCTTT. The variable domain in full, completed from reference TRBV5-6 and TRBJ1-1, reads DAGVTQSPTHLIKTRGQQVTLRCSPKSGHDTVSWYQQALGQGPQFIFQYYEEEERQRGNFPDRFSGHQFPNYSSELNVNALLLGDSALYLCASSLTLSTEAFFGQGTRLTVV.

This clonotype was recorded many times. In DNA form, the CDR3 reads TGTGCCAGCAGCCAAGTCTATGGGGGGACTGAAGCTTTCTTT. Its protein is CASSQVYGGTEAFF. The chain links TRBV14 to TRBJ1-1; possible D gene TRBD1, 5 bases. CDR3 size: 14 residues. Germline CDR1 is SGHDN and CDR2 is FVKESK. The ends were cut back, 1 base at V and 5 bases at J, with 11 bases in the middle.

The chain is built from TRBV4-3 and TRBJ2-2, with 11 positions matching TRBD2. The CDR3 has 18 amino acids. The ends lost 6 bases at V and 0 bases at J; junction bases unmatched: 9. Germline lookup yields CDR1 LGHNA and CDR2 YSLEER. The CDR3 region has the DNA TGCGCCAGCAGTCAAAGACTAGCGGGGCGCTCGAACACCGGGGAGCTGTTTTTT. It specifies CASSQRLAGRSNTGELFF.

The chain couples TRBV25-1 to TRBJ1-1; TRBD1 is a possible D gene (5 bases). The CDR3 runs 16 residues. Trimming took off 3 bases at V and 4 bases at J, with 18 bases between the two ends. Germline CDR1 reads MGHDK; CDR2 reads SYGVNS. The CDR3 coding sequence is TGTGCCAGCAGTGAGCTTCCAGGGACTTACCCCACTGAAGCTTTCTTT. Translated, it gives CASSELPGTYPTEAFF.

CDR3 bases: TGTGCCAGCAGTGGAGAAAGGGGGAGAGACACCATATATTTT. This encodes CASSGERGRDTIYF. This chain links TRBV2 with TRBJ1-3, with D possibly matching TRBD1 (6 bases). V was clipped by 4 bases and J by 8 bases, with 15 bases between them. The germline gives CDR1 SNHLY, CDR2 FYNNEI. The CDR3 totals 14 residues.

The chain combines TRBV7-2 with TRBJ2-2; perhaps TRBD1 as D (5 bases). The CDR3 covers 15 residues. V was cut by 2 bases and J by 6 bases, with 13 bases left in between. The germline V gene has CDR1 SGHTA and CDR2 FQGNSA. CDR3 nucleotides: TGTGCCAGCAGCTTATGGGCCAGGGCCGCCGGGGAGCTGTTTTTT. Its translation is CASSLWARAAGELFF.

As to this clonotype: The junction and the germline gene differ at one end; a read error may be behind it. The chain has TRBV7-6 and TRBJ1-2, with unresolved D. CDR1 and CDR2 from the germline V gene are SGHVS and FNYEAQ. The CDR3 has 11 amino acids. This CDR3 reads CASTLYEDYTF. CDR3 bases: TGTGCTAGCACCTTGTATGAAGACTACACCTTC.

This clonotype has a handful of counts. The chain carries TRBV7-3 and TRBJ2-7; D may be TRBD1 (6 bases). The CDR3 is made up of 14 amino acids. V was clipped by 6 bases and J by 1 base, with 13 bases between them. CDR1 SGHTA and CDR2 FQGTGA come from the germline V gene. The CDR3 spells CASRSTTGSYEQYF. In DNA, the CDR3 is TGTGCCAGCAGGTCAACGACAGGATCCTACGAGCAGTACTTC.

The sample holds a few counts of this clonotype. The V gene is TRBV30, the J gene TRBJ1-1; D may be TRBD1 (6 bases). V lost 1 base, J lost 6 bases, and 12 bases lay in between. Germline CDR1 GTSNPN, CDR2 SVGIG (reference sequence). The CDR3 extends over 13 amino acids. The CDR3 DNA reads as TGTGCCTGGAGTGCCGGGACAAGATCTGAAGCTTTCTTT. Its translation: CAWSAGTRSEAFF.

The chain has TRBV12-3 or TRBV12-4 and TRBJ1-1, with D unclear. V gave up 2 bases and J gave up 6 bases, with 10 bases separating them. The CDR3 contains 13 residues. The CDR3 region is CASSLKVNSEAFF. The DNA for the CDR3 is TGTGCCAGCAGTTTAAAAGTCAATTCTGAAGCTTTCTTT.

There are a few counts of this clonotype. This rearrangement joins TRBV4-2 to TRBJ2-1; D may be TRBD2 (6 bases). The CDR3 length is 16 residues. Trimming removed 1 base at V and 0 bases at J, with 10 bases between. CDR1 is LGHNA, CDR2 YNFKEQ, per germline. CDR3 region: CASSQGKAGSYNEQFF. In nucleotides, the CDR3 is TGTGCCAGCAGCCAAGGTAAAGCGGGCTCCTACAATGAGCAGTTCTTC.

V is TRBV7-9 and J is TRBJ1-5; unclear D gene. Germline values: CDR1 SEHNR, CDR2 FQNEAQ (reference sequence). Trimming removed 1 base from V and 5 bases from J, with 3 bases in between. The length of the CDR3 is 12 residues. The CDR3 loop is CASSLEYQPQHF. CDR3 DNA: TGTGCCAGCAGCTTAGAGTATCAGCCCCAGCATTTT.